The rows below give T cell receptor beta chains drawn from one sample of a study of blood T cell repertoires in COVID-19. Measured with immunoSEQ multiplex PCR; TCRdb has only the in-frame clones, and not every one. The sample holds fewer than 200,000 clones, approximately 81% seen once. What was sequenced was peripheral blood. All receptors come from a woman aged 55-75 years with COVID-19, enrolled during active disease. The CDR3 runs from the conserved cysteine through the conserved F or W. D genes are given only for firm matches. Not every row has a clone size; where given, it reads once, few, many or a size class.

D	V	J	size	CDR3	DNA
-	TRBV15	TRBJ2-1	-	CATRFTGAYNEQFF	TGTGCCACCAGATTTACCGGTGCCTACAATGAGCAGTTCTTC
TRBD1	TRBV11-2	TRBJ1-2	-	CASSLTGIGVYGYTF	TGTGCCAGCAGCTTGACAGGGATCGGTGTCTATGGCTACACCTTC
-	TRBV12-3/TRBV12-4	TRBJ2-3	-	CASSSQGRDTQYF	TGTGCCAGCAGTTCACAGGGTAGAGATACGCAGTATTTT
-	TRBV2	TRBJ1-5	-	CASSARGQRQPQHF	TGTGCCAGCAGTGCCAGGGGACAAAGACAGCCCCAGCATTTT
-	TRBV21-1	TRBJ2-1	once	CASTREWNEQFF	TGTGCCAGCACCCGGGAGTGGAATGAGCAGTTCTTC
TRBD1	TRBV6-5	TRBJ2-2	-	CASSWTGGNGELFF	TGTGCCAGCAGTTGGACAGGGGGTAACGGGGAGCTGTTTTTT
-	TRBV12-2	TRBJ2-7	-	CASRLAKGCSYEQYF	TGTGCAAGTCGCTTAGCGAAGGGGTGCTCCTACGAGCAGTACTTC
TRBD1	TRBV10-3	TRBJ1-2	-	CAISESGTGVGYTF	TGTGCCATCAGTGAGTCGGGGACAGGGGTAGGCTACACCTTC
TRBD2	TRBV5-1	TRBJ2-5	-	CASIAGTSGGRETQYF	TGCGCCAGCATAGCGGGGACTAGCGGGGGCCGGGAGACCCAGTACTTC
-	TRBV6-5	TRBJ1-2	-	CASSDFTGMGYGYTF	TGTGCCAGCAGCGACTTTACAGGGATGGGCTATGGCTACACCTTC
TRBD1	TRBV6-5	TRBJ2-1	-	CASTRRTGAYNEQFF	TGTGCCAGCACCCGCCGGACAGGGGCCTACAATGAGCAGTTCTTC
TRBD1	TRBV9	TRBJ1-3	-	CASSVAWGQGGHTIYF	TGTGCCAGCAGCGTAGCTTGGGGACAGGGCGGACACACCATATATTTT
-	TRBV14	TRBJ1-2	once	CASSQDGGGIYGYTF	TGTGCCAGCAGCCAAGATGGTGGAGGGATCTATGGCTACACCTTC
-	TRBV29-1	TRBJ1-2	-	CSVEDWPGNYGYTF	TGCAGCGTTGAAGATTGGCCGGGAAACTATGGCTACACCTTC
TRBD2	TRBV5-8	TRBJ2-3	once	CASSLIAGGATDTQYF	TGTGCCAGCAGCCTCATAGCGGGAGGAGCGACAGATACGCAGTATTTT
TRBD1	TRBV27	TRBJ2-1	once	CASSQSGQEATYEQFF	TGTGCCAGCAGTCAATCGGGACAGGAGGCGACCTATGAGCAGTTCTTC
TRBD1	TRBV25-1	TRBJ1-2	-	CASSDPGGADYGYTF	TGTGCCAGCAGTGACCCAGGGGGCGCGGACTATGGCTACACCTTC
-	TRBV6-4	TRBJ1-2	-	CASSPRGGPNYGYTF	TGTGCCAGCAGTCCCCGCGGGGGGCCTAACTATGGCTACACCTTC
TRBD1	TRBV27	TRBJ2-7	few	CASSFSPGQGYEQYF	TGTGCCAGCAGTTTCTCACCGGGACAGGGCTACGAGCAGTACTTC
-	TRBV7-9	TRBJ1-2	-	CASSPSADYGYTF	TGTGCCAGCAGTCCGTCGGCGGACTATGGCTACACCTTC
-	TRBV6-5	TRBJ2-3	-	CASRGTDTQYF	TGTGCCAGCCGAGGCACAGATACGCAGTATTTT
TRBD1	TRBV7-3	TRBJ2-1	-	CASSLRTGGIGEQFF	TGTGCCAGCAGCTTAAGGACAGGGGGTATAGGTGAGCAGTTCTTC
-	TRBV6-6	TRBJ2-5	-	CASRTGPGAQYF	TGTGCCAGCCGGACAGGCCCGGGGGCCCAGTACTTC
TRBD2	TRBV7-8	TRBJ2-5	-	CASSQHDSAGVETQYF	TGTGCCAGCAGCCAGCATGACAGCGCGGGAGTCGAGACCCAGTACTTC